This T cell receptor (beta chain) was sequenced for a study of T cell repertoires in cytomegalovirus infection. TCRdb re-derived calls from the reads in MiXCR, one entry per CDR3 protein. This table has roughly 500,000 distinct CDR3 sequences, roughly a third appearing once. V shed 4 bases and J shed 9 bases, with 10 bases lying between them. The germline V gene encodes CDR1 SGHTA and CDR2 FQGNSA. The CDR3 length is 12 residues. On this clonotype: Its antigen is not identified.

This TCR was recovered from a human donor in good health (CMV status not recorded). Some clones in this sample may be carry-over from other donors' samples. Source: cultured PBMCs, taken from culture after CMV antigen stimulation. The J gene is TRBJ1-5, the V gene TRBV7-2; D ambiguous. Here the CDR3 DNA reads TGTGCCAGCAGCTCGGACCGTTGGCCCCAGCATTTT. Translated, it gives CASSSDRWPQHF.